This T cell receptor (beta chain) derives from a study of blood T cell repertoires in COVID-19. Whole-study context: Sources were T cells, B-cell-depleted T cells, or PBMCs; the material itself was cDNA or gDNA.

Generated by immunoSEQ multiplex PCR, the TCRdb table keeps only in-frame clones and is missing some. The data hold around 120,000 clones, with more than 60% observed a single time. V lost 3 bases to trimming and J lost 4 bases, with 14 bases between them. Germline V gene sequence: CDR1 SGHRS, CDR2 YFSETQ. There are 15 residues in the CDR3. Source material: peripheral blood. The V and J genes are TRBV5-1 and TRBJ1-3; possibly TRBD1 for D (6 bases). The clonotype originates from a man aged 65-85 years with acute or convalescent COVID-19. CDR3 amino acids: CASSSAPGTGNTIYF. CDR3 bases: TGCGCCAGCAGCTCGGCTCCAGGGACAGGAAACACCATATATTTT.